Reported below is one TCR beta chain. Germline lookup yields CDR1 PRHDT and CDR2 FYEKMQ (reference sequence). The CDR3 length is 16 residues. With 8 bases removed from V and 7 bases from J, the gap between germline ends came to 24 bases. This sample was taken from a study of T cell changes during pregnancy in multiple sclerosis. TCRdb's copy holds only in-frame clones and misses some; the assay was immunoSEQ multiplex PCR. The table lists tens of thousands of clones, 85% to 95% of them singletons. The sequencing used CD8+ T cells from peripheral blood mononuclear cells, collected in the third trimester of pregnancy. This chain joins TRBV13 and TRBJ2-1; weak D call: TRBD2 (7 bases). This clonotype was sampled from a female donor with multiple sclerosis, enrolled in a pregnancy study. CDR3 coding DNA: TGTGCCAGCTCCCCAGGGACCCGGGGGGCAGGGAATGAGCAGTTCTTC. Its translation is CASSPGTRGAGNEQFF.